The T cell receptor (beta chain) under discussion was sequenced for a study of T cell responses to AZD1222 COVID-19 vaccine (dated by TCRdb to the early 2020s). About the study as a whole: TCR sequencing was performed for roughly 250 trial participants, of whom about 200 were given two doses of AZD1222 and around 26 were given two doses of MenACWY control vaccine. Trial participants were enrolled by age into subgroups of 18-55, 56-69 and 70-plus years, and roughly 150, 30 and 60 TCR-sequenced participants, respectively, were included in these subgroups. What the authors observed across the whole study: The 56-69-year group was small, and its depth increase did not reach significance, likely because of low power. Conclusions about previously exposed vaccinees were limited because only six or seven AZD1222 recipients were SARS-CoV-2 seropositive at baseline. Because no day 14 peak-response samples were available, repertoires were characterized only after the peak T cell response. Reportedly, close to half of the unique spike-specific TCRs recognized epitopes lying outside the regions that are mutated in the B.1.351 and B.1.1.7 variants. After two AZD1222 doses, both the breadth and the depth of spike-specific TCRs were significantly higher than at day 0 and than in MenACWY recipients. CD4 TCRs associated with the vaccine covered the entire spike protein, and the dominant responses were in regions 160-218 and 743-854. Participants were mostly white British, with more females than males. The authors suggested clonal diversity may have been underestimated.

On this clone itself: The antigen it binds to is not known. No clone much larger than this one lies a single base away; base qualities are absent.

The trim is 5 bases for V and 1 base for J, with a gap of 15 bases between the germline ends. There are 16 amino acids in the CDR3, from cysteine to phenylalanine inclusive. Left in the record is the CDR3 DNA by itself, 48 bases read in frame from the first base. CDR1 is given as MDHEN and CDR2 as SYDVKM, both from the germline V gene. The CDR3 regions of human TCRbeta chains were subjected to immunosequencing. The original pipeline was this. TCRs in the repertoires were matched against a reference library of SARS-CoV-2-specific TCRs that had been generated with the MIRA antigen-specificity platform. Breadth was defined as the fraction of unique TCRs that were SARS-CoV-2-associated, and depth was defined as the fraction of total T cells that were SARS-CoV-2-associated. Using the MIRA data, each spike-specific TCR was mapped to the spike region that the TCR reacts to and placed in a CD4 or CD8 class. Log10-transformed breadth and depth values were compared by one-way ANOVA with Sidak's multiple comparisons tests. In TCRdb, the immuneACCESS table is reduced to in-frame sequences with V and J assigned. These tables do not hold every clone; where another copy was compared, an unresolved V gene accounts for under half, and the others remain unexplained. V, J and clone size were drawn from that table, and D and trimming were deduced from the DNA. For this sample there are about 120,000 clones; 88% appear just once. Under 20% of the sample is taken by the ten largest.

The time point label of this sample denotes: baseline before first vaccination. The sample's treatment or condition label, decoded: meningococcal conjugate vaccine given as trial control. Vaccinee samples were obtained from the UK trials COV001 and COV002, which included a single-blind randomized controlled phase 2/3 trial of AZD1222 (ChAdOx1 nCoV-19) in healthy adults. For TCRbeta chain sequencing, PBMC samples from trial participants were taken at day 0 and at day 28 after the second dose. This sequence uses TRBV28 and TRBJ2-1, with the D gene not confidently named. The TCR originated in an adult in good health. Sequencing was performed on peripheral blood, taken on day 0 of MenACWY control vaccination. The DNA reads TGTGCCAGCAGTGAATGGGCCGGAAGTTCCTACAATGAGCAGTTCTTC. Its protein is CASSEWAGSSYNEQFF.